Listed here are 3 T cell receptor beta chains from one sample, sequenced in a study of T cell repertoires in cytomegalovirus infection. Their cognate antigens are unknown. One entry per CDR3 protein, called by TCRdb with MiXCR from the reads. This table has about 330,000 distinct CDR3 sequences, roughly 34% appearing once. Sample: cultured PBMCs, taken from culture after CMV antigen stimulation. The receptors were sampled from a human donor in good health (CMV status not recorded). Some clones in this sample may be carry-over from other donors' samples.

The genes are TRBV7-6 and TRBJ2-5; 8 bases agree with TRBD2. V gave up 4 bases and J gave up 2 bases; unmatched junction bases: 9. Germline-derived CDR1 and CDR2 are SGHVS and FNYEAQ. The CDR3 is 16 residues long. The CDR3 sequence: CASSSPLAGPQETQYF. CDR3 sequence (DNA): TGTGCCAGCAGCTCGCCTTTAGCGGGACCACAAGAGACCCAGTACTTC.

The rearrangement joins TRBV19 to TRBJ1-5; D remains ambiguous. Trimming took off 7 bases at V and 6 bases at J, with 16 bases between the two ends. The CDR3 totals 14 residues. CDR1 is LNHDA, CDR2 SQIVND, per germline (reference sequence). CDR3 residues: CASKAVSLSQPQHF. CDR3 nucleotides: TGTGCCAGTAAAGCGGTCAGTCTCTCTCAGCCCCAGCATTTT.

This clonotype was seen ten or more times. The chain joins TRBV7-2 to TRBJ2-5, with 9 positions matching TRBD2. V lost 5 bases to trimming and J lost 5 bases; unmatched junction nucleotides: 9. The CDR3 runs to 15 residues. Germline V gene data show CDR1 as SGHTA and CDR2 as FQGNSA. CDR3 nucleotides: TGTGCCAGCAGCAGGAGGACTAGCGATGGGGAGACCCAGTACTTC. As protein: CASSRRTSDGETQYF. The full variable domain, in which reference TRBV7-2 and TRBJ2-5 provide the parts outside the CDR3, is GAGVSQSPSNKVTEKGKDVELRCDPISGHTALYWYRQSLGQGLEFLIYFQGNSAPDKSGLPSDRFSAERTGGSVSTLTIQRTQQEDSAVYLCASSRRTSDGETQYFGPGTRLLVL.